This T cell receptor beta chain is from a study of blood T cell repertoires in COVID-19. Turning to the study itself: Acute-phase and convalescent COVID-19 samples originated in the United States, Italy and Spain. PBMCs, B-cell-depleted T cells, or T cells provided the cDNA or gDNA that made up the material.

Methods used by the authors: Estimation of nucleated cell counts relied on the amplification of reference gene primers. The method was immunoSEQ multiplex PCR; TCRdb's version includes in-frame clones alone and lacks a portion of them. That table furnishes V, J and clone size, whereas the DNA furnished D and trimming. The table includes over 75,000 clones, 90% detected once. Germline V gene data show CDR1 as MNHEY and CDR2 as SMNVEV (reference sequence). The ends lost 5 bases at V and 5 bases at J; junction bases unmatched: 10. The length of the CDR3 is 15 residues. The receptor comes from a man between 60 and 75 years old with acute or convalescent COVID-19. V is TRBV27 and J is TRBJ1-1, with 8 bases lining up with TRBD1. Sequencing was done on a sample of peripheral blood. The CDR3 reads CASSLGQGFRTEAFF. CDR3 DNA sequence: TGTGCCAGCAGTCTTGGACAGGGCTTTCGTACTGAAGCTTTCTTT.